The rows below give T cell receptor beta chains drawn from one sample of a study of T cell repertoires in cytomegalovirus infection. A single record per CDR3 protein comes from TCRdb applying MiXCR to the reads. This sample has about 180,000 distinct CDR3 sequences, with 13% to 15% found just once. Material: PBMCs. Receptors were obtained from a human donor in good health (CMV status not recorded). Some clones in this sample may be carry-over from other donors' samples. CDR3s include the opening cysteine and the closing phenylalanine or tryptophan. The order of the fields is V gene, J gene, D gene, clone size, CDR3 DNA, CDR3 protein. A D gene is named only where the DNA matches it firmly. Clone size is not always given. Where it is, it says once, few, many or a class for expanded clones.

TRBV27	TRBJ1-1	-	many	TGTGCCAGCAGTCCCCCATGGCGGGGTGCCATGAACACTGAAGCTTTCTTT	CASSPPWRGAMNTEAFF
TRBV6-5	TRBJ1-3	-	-	TGTGCCAGCAGTTACTACCGGCCGGACCTGATCGCTGGAAACACCATATATTTT	CASSYYRPDLIAGNTIYF
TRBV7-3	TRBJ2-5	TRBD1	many	TGTGCCAGCAGCGACGGACAGGGGGAGACCCAGTACTTC	CASSDGQGETQYF
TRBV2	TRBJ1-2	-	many	TGTGCCAGCAGTGAAAGGCAGAGAGCTAACTATGGCTACACCTTC	CASSERQRANYGYTF
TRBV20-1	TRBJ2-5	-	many	TGCAGTGCTAGCGAGCGTAGACAGACCCAGTACTTC	CSASERRQTQYF
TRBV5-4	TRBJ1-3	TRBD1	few	TGTGCCAGCAGCTTACAGGGGGGTGGAAACACCATATATTTT	CASSLQGGGNTIYF
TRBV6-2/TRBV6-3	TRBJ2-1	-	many	TGTGCCAGCGGTACCGACAATGAGCAGTTCTTC	CASGTDNEQFF
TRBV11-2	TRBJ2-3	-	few	TGTGCCAGCAGCCAGCCGATGGTGAGCACAGATACGCAGTATTTT	CASSQPMVSTDTQYF
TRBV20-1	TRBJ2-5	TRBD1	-	TGCAGTGCCTGGGACAGGGCTCTAAAACAAGAGACCCAGTACTTC	CSAWDRALKQETQYF
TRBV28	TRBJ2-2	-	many	TGTGCCAGCAGTTTCAGCGGGCCGAACACCGGGGAGCTGTTTTTT	CASSFSGPNTGELFF
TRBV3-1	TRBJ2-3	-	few	TGTGCCAGCAGCCAAGATCCGGGGGAAAATACGCAGTATTTT	CASSQDPGENTQYF
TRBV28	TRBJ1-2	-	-	TGTGCCAGCAGTTTATTCCTTGTGCAAGCTGGCTACACCTTC	CASSLFLVQAGYTF
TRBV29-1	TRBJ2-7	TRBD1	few	TGCAGCGCTTTGACAGGGAGAGGCTACGAGCAGTACTTC	CSALTGRGYEQYF
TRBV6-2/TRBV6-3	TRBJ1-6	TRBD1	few	TGTGCCAGCAGTCCGACAGGGACGGTTTCACCCCTCCACTTT	CASSPTGTVSPLHF
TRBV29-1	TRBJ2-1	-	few	TGCAGCGTTTGGGTGGAGATGACCGGTGAGCAGTTCTTC	CSVWVEMTGEQFF
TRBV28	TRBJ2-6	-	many	TGTGCCAGCAGTCCCCCCCCGGGGTCCGGGGCCAACGTCCTGACTTTC	CASSPPPGSGANVLTF
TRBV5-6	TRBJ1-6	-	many	TGTGCCAGCAGACAGGATAATTCACCCCTCCACTTT	CASRQDNSPLHF
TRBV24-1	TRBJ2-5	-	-	TGTGCCACCAGTGATTTGTACAGCCAAGAGACCCAGTACTTC	CATSDLYSQETQYF
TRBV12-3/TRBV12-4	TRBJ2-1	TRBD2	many	TGTGCCAGCGCCCTAGCGGGAGTTAAGGTCTTC	CASALAGVKVF
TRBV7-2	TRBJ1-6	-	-	TGTGCCAGCAGCCCGGGACCTACCTATAATTCACCCCTCCACTTT	CASSPGPTYNSPLHF
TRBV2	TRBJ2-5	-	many	TGTGCCAGCCACCCCGATCGAGCGCTGGAGACCCAGTACTTC	CASHPDRALETQYF
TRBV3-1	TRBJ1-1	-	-	TGTGCCAGCAGCCAATATTTCGGAAGTAACACTGAAGCTTTCTTT	CASSQYFGSNTEAFF
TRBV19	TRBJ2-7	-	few	TGTGCCAGTAGCGGGTTACGGAGCTCCTACGAGCAGTACTTC	CASSGLRSSYEQYF
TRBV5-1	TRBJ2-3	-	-	TGCGCCAGCAGCCACGGGACGGAAAGCACAGATACGCAGTATTTT	CASSHGTESTDTQYF
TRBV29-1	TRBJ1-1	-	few	TGCAGCGCCGCCCCGGGGAACACTGAAGCTTTCTTT	CSAAPGNTEAFF
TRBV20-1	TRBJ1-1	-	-	TGCAGTGCTAGGGGGGGGGGAAACACTGAAGCTTTCTTT	CSARGGGNTEAFF
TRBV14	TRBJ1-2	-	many	TGTGCCAGCAGCCAAGAAGGCGCGTGGATCCCTAGGGGCTACACCTTC	CASSQEGAWIPRGYTF
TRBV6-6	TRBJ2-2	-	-	TGTGCCAGCAGTTACCCGTCTGCGCGGGCGAACACCGGGGAGCTGTTTTTT	CASSYPSARANTGELFF
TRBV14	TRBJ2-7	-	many	TGTGCCAGCAGCCAAGATTGGAGAGGGGAGCAGTACTTC	CASSQDWRGEQYF
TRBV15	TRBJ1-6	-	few	TGTGCCACCAGCAGAGATCACCAGGGTTCACCCCTCCACTTT	CATSRDHQGSPLHF
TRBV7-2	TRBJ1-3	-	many	TGTGCCAGCAGCGCCGTCGGGCAGGGGAGTGGAAACACCATATATTTT	CASSAVGQGSGNTIYF
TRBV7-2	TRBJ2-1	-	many	TGTGCCAGCAGCTCCCGGGAAGGACAGAGGACACTGAATGAGCAGTTCTTC	CASSSREGQRTLNEQFF
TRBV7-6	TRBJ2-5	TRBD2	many	TGTGCCAGCAGCTTAGAGACTAGCGGGAGCGCCTTGCAAGAGACCCAGTACTTC	CASSLETSGSALQETQYF
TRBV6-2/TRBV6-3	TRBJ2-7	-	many	TGTGCCAGCAGCCTCATATCTTACCAGGATGAGCAGTACTTC	CASSLISYQDEQYF
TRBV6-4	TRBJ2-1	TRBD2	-	TGTGCCAGCAGTGAACTAGCGGGCTCCTACAATGAGCAGTTCTTC	CASSELAGSYNEQFF
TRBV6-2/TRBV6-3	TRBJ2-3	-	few	TGTGCCAGCAGTTACGGGAGTAGCACAGATACGCAGTATTTT	CASSYGSSTDTQYF
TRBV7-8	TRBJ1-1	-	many	TGTGCCAGCAGCTGGCAGGGGCCAAACACTGAAGCTTTCTTT	CASSWQGPNTEAFF
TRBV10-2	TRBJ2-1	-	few	TGCGCCAGCAGTGTGGGGGTAGGTACCTACAATGAGCAGTTCTTC	CASSVGVGTYNEQFF
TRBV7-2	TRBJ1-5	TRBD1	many	TGTGCCAGCAGCTTGGACAGGGGGATTCAGCCCCAGCATTTT	CASSLDRGIQPQHF
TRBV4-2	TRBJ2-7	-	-	TGTGCCAGCAGCCAAGATAAGAATTACGAGCAGTACTTC	CASSQDKNYEQYF
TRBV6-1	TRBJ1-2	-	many	TGTGCCAGCAGTGCCCAGGCGGGCTACACCTTC	CASSAQAGYTF
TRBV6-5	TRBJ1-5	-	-	TGTGCCAGCAGTTCCCGTGGTGTGGCAGGGAACAATCAGCCCCAGCATTTT	CASSSRGVAGNNQPQHF
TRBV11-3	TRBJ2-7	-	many	TGTGCCAGCAGGTGCCCGGACAGAGACTACGAGCAGTACTTC	CASRCPDRDYEQYF
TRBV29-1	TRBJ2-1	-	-	TGCAGCGTTGGAACGGCCTACAATGAGCAGTTCTTC	CSVGTAYNEQFF
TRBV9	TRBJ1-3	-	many	TGTGCCAGCAGTTCCAGCTCTGGAAACACCATATATTTT	CASSSSSGNTIYF
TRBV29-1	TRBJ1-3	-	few	TGCAGCGTTGAAGATCGCGGAAACACCATATATTTT	CSVEDRGNTIYF
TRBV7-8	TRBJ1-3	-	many	TGTGCCAGCAGCTTATCTCACAGGTCCAACTCTGGAAACACCATATATTTT	CASSLSHRSNSGNTIYF
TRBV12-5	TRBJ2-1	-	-	TGTGCTAGTGCCCTCCCGGAGAATGAGCAGTTCTTC	CASALPENEQFF
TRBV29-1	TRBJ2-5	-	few	TGCAGCGTTGGGGGGCGCATCAATCGGGAGACCCAGTACTTC	CSVGGRINRETQYF
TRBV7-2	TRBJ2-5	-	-	TGTGCCAGAAGCCTGCTGGAGACCCAGTACTTC	CARSLLETQYF
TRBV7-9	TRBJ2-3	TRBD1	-	TGTGCCAGCATCCACTACAGGGGGCTGACAGATACGCAGTATTTT	CASIHYRGLTDTQYF
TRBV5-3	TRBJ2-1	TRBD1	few	TGTGCCAGCAGCGCATCGGACAGGGGGCCTCGGAATGAGCAGTTCTTC	CASSASDRGPRNEQFF
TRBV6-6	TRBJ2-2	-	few	TGTGCCAGCAGTTATTCCCTCCGGGGGGCGCTCCCCGGGGAGCTGTTTTTT	CASSYSLRGALPGELFF